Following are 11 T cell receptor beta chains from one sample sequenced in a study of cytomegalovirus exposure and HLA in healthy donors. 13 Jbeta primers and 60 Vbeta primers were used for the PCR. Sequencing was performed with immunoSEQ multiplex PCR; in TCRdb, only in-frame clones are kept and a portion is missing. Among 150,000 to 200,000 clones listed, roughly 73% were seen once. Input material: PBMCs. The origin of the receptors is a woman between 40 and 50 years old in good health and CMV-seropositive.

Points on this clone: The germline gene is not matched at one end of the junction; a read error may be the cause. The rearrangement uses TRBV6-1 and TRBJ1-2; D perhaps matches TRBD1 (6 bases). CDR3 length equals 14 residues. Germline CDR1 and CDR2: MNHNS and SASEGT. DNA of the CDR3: TGTGCCAGCAGAGAAGCCTGGACAGTCTATGGCTACACCTTC. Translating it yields CASREAWTVYGYTF.

DNA of the CDR3: TGTGCCAGCAGCCAAGACGGAGCCTATGGCTACACCTTC. It codes for CASSQDGAYGYTF. This chain links TRBV4-2 with TRBJ1-2; no definite D call. CDR1 and CDR2 from the germline V gene are LGHNA and YNFKEQ. The CDR3 sequence is 13 residues long. V was clipped by 0 bases and J by 4 bases, with 6 bases between them.

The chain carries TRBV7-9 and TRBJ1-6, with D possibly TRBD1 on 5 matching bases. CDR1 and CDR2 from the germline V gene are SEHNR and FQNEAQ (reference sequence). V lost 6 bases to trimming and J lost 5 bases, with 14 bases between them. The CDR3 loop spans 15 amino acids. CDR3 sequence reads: CASSTGRVDNSPLHF. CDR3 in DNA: TGTGCCAGCAGTACCGGCAGGGTAGATAATTCACCCCTCCACTTT.

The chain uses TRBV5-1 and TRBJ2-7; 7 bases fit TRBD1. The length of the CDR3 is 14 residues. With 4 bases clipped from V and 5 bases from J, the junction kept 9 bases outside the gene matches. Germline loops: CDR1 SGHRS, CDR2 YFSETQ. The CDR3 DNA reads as TGCGCCAGCAGCCTCGACAGGGTAGATGACGAGCAGTACTTC. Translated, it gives CASSLDRVDDEQYF.

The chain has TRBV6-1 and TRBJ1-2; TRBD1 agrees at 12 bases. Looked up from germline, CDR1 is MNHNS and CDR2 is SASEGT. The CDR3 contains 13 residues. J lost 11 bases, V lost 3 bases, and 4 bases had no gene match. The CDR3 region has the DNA TGTGCCAGCAGTGACCGGGACAGGGGGCGATACACCTTC. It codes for CASSDRDRGRYTF.

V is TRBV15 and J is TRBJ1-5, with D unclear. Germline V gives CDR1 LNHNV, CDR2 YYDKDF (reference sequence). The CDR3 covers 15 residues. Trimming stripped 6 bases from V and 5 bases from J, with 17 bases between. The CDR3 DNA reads TGTGCCACCAGTTTAGGGAGGCAGGATTATCAGCCCCAGCATTTT. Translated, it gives CATSLGRQDYQPQHF.

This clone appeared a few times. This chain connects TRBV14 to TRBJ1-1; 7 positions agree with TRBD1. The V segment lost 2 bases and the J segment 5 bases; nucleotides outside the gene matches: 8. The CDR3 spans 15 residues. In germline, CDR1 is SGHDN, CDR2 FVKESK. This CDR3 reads CASSQQGVRETEAFF. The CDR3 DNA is TGTGCCAGCAGCCAACAGGGGGTGAGGGAAACTGAAGCTTTCTTT.

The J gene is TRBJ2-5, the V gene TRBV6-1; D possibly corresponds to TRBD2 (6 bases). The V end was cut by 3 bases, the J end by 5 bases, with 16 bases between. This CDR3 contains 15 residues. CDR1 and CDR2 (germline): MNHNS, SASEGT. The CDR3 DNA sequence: TGTGCCAGCAGTGATTCTCCAGGGAGGTCTGAGACCCAGTACTTC. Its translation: CASSDSPGRSETQYF.

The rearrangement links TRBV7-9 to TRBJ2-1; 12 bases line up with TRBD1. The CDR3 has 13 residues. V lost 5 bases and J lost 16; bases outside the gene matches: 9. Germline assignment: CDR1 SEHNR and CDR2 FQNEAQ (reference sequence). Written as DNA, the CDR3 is TGTGCCAGCAGCCCTGGGACAGGGGGCTTTTTTTTCTTC. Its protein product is CASSPGTGGFFFF.

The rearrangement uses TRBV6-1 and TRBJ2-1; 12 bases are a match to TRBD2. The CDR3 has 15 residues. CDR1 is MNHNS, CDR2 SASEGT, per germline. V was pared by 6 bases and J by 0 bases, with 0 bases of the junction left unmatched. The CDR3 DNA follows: TGTGCCAGCAGACTAGCGGGAGGCTCCTACAATGAGCAGTTCTTC. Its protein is CASRLAGGSYNEQFF.

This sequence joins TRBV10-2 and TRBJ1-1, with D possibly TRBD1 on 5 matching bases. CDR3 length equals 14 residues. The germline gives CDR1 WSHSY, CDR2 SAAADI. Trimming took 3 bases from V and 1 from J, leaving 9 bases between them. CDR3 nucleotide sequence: TGCGCCAGCAGTGAATACAGGCGGAACACTGAAGCTTTCTTT. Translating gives CASSEYRRNTEAFF.